The next 24 T cell receptor beta chains were all read from a single sample in a study of blood T cell repertoires in COVID-19. Generated by immunoSEQ multiplex PCR, the TCRdb table keeps only in-frame clones and is missing some. The sample includes more than 150,000 clones, roughly 80% of them seen just once. The sample comprised peripheral blood. Receptor source: a woman aged 30 to 39 with acute or convalescent COVID-19.

The V call is TRBV11-2, the J call TRBJ1-1, with D maybe TRBD1 (5 bases). CDR1 is SGHAT and CDR2 is FQNNGV in the germline V gene. Trimming cost V 3 bases and J 4 bases, with 21 bases left between them. This CDR3 contains 17 residues. Here the CDR3 reads CASSFHPPAGSGTEAFF. CDR3 DNA: TGTGCCAGCAGCTTTCATCCCCCGGCAGGGTCTGGCACTGAAGCTTTCTTT.

The DNA for the CDR3 is TGTGCCAGCAGCAAAGGGACAGGGAACACTGAAGCTTTCTTT. This gives the protein CASSKGTGNTEAFF. The chain joins TRBV6-5 to TRBJ1-1; 8 bases fit TRBD1. From germline, CDR1 is MNHEY and CDR2 SVGAGI. With 6 bases clipped from V and 1 base from J, the junction kept 4 bases outside the gene matches. This CDR3 comprises 14 residues.

The V call is TRBV12-5, the J call TRBJ1-2; D not resolved. The CDR3 contains 13 residues. V gave up 2 bases and J gave up 2 bases, with 6 bases separating them. Per germline, CDR1 LGHNT and CDR2 FRNRAP. The CDR3 DNA follows: TGTGCTAGTGGTTTGTACAGCAACTATGGCTACACCTTC. Translating gives CASGLYSNYGYTF.

CDR3 sequence: CASRRDRATDTQYF. The CDR3 nucleotides are TGTGCCAGTAGGAGGGACAGAGCAACAGATACGCAGTATTTT. V and J are TRBV19 and TRBJ2-3; 7 bases fit TRBD1. The germline gives CDR1 LNHDA, CDR2 SQIVND (reference sequence). The CDR3 has 14 residues. V gave up 6 bases and J gave up 3 bases; unmatched junction bases: 6.

The chain joins TRBV5-1 to TRBJ2-2, with D maybe TRBD1 (6 bases). The CDR3 length is 14 residues. Germline loops: CDR1 SGHRS, CDR2 YFSETQ. Trimming removed 2 bases at V and 7 bases at J, with 12 bases between. The CDR3 DNA reads TGCGCCAGCAGCTTAACAGGGTTAGGCGGGGAGCTGTTTTTT. Translation gives CASSLTGLGGELFF.

V is TRBV29-1 and J is TRBJ1-1; D unclear. The V end was cut by 3 bases, the J end by 5 bases, with 13 bases between. This CDR3 has 13 residues. Germline CDR1 and CDR2: SQVTM and ANQGSEA. The CDR3 DNA reads as TGCAGCGTTGAGGGAGCCCTTGAGACTGAAGCTTTCTTT. Its translation: CSVEGALETEAFF. The variable domain in full, with the rest retrieved from reference TRBV29-1 and TRBJ1-1, is SAVISQKPSRDICQRGTSLTIQCQVDSQVTMMFWYRQQPGQSLTLIATANQGSEATYESGFVIDKFPISRPNLTFSTLTVSNMSPEDSSIYLCSVEGALETEAFFGQGTRLTVV.

This clone was detected only a few times. The chain links TRBV4-2 to TRBJ1-5; tentatively, D is TRBD1 (5 bases). V was clipped by 1 base and J by 0 bases, with 10 bases between them. There are 16 residues in the CDR3. Germline CDR1 reads LGHNA; CDR2 reads YNFKEQ. The chain's CDR3 is CASSQVGQGSNQPQHF. The CDR3 DNA reads TGTGCCAGCAGCCAAGTAGGGCAGGGTAGCAATCAGCCCCAGCATTTT.

V is TRBV27 and J is TRBJ2-1, with 8 positions matching TRBD1. The CDR3 covers 15 residues. Unmatched junction bases numbered 9, after V lost 6 bases and J lost 5 bases. From germline, CDR1 is MNHEY and CDR2 SMNVEV (reference sequence). CDR3 nucleotide sequence: TGTGCCAGCAGGCCCCGACAGGGGACGCACAATGAGCAGTTCTTC. Amino acid sequence: CASRPRQGTHNEQFF.

The chain joins TRBV7-9 to TRBJ2-1, with D tentatively TRBD1 (6 bases). Between the trimmed V and J ends, which lost 1 base and 0 bases, there was a span of 13 bases. Germline CDR1 and CDR2: SEHNR and FQNEAQ (reference sequence). The CDR3 consists of 17 residues. In nucleotides, the CDR3 is TGTGCCAGCAGCTTAGGGACAGCAACATACTCCTACAATGAGCAGTTCTTC. As protein: CASSLGTATYSYNEQFF.

The chain is built from TRBV30 and TRBJ1-2; D gene ambiguous. The CDR3 totals 13 residues. V was shortened by 0 bases and J by 5 bases, with 10 bases between the two germline ends. Germline V CDR1 and CDR2: GTSNPN, SVGIG (reference sequence). Here the CDR3 DNA reads TGTGCCTGGAGTGTTTCCAGGTCTTATGGCTACACCTTC. It codes for CAWSVSRSYGYTF. Full variable domain (rest looked up from reference TRBV30 and TRBJ1-2): SQTIHQWPATLVQPVGSPLSLECTVEGTSNPNLYWYRQAAGRGLQLLFYSVGIGQISSEVPQNLSASRPQDRQFILSSKKLLLSDSGFYLCAWSVSRSYGYTFGSGTRLTVV.

This chain uses TRBV3-1 (or the pseudogene TRBV3-2) with TRBJ2-1; no firm D call. Germline CDR1 reads LGHDT; CDR2 reads YNNKEL (reference sequence). The CDR3 contains 15 residues. Trimming stripped 5 bases from V and 5 bases from J, with 16 bases between. CDR3 sequence (DNA): TGTGCCAGCAGCAAAAGAGGAGAATCCAACAATGAGCAGTTCTTC. It translates to CASSKRGESNNEQFF.

The chain joins TRBV5-6 to TRBJ2-4; 7 bases align to TRBD1. Germline CDR1 is SGHDT and CDR2 is YYEEEE. This CDR3 has 13 residues. Trimming at V came to 0 bases and at J to 9 bases, leaving 3 bases not matched to a gene. The CDR3 DNA follows: TGTGCCAGCAGCTTGGGACAGGGAAGCATTCAGTACTTC. It encodes CASSLGQGSIQYF.

This chain's CDR3 is CASSSTERTGGGYTF. In DNA form, the CDR3 reads TGCGCCAGCAGCTCGACCGAAAGGACAGGGGGCGGCTACACCTTC. The rearrangement uses TRBV5-1 and TRBJ1-2; TRBD1 matches at 11 bases. The CDR3 runs to 15 residues. Trimming took 3 bases from V and 8 from J; bases not matched to a gene: 9. The germline V gene encodes CDR1 SGHRS and CDR2 YFSETQ. The full variable domain, in which reference TRBV5-1 and TRBJ1-2 provide the parts outside the CDR3, is KAGVTQTPRYLIKTRGQQVTLSCSPISGHRSVSWYQQTPGQGLQFLFEYFSETQRNKGNFPGRFSGRQFSNSRSEMNVSTLELGDSALYLCASSSTERTGGGYTFGSGTRLTVV.

The chain employs TRBV20-1 and TRBJ1-5, with D perhaps matching TRBD1 (5 bases). The CDR3 has 15 amino acids. Germline V gene lookup returns CDR1 DFQATT and CDR2 SNEGSKA (reference sequence). V was trimmed by 6 bases and J by 4 bases, leaving 19 bases between them. The CDR3 DNA is TGCAGTGCCAGTAAGGAATTCGGGGGGAATCAGCCCCAGCATTTT. This sequence encodes CSASKEFGGNQPQHF.

This clone has just one count. This chain uses TRBV5-5 with TRBJ1-1; no clear D. This CDR3 has 14 residues. In germline, CDR1 is SGHKS, CDR2 YYEKEE (reference sequence). V lost 2 bases and J lost 3, with 11 bases in between. The CDR3 here is CASSLRGGDTEAFF. CDR3 nucleotides: TGTGCCAGCAGCTTACGGGGTGGGGACACTGAAGCTTTCTTT.

This clone was seen a few times. This chain joins TRBV12-3 or TRBV12-4 and TRBJ1-1, with D perhaps matching TRBD1 (5 bases). This CDR3 region has 13 residues. The ends were cut back, 4 bases at V and 6 bases at J, with 12 bases in the middle. The CDR3 nucleotides are TGTGCCAGCAGTTCCGGGGGTTCCGCTGAAGCTTTCTTT. Encoded protein: CASSSGGSAEAFF.

The chain links TRBV5-4 to TRBJ1-6, with 8 bases matching TRBD1. Trimming took 9 bases from V and 9 from J; bases not matched to a gene: 20. The CDR3 has 17 amino acids. Germline V gene lookup returns CDR1 SGHNT and CDR2 YYREEE (reference sequence). CDR3 bases: TGTGCCACTAGGACAGGGAAAAGAAACATGGACGGTTCACCCCTCCACTTT. Amino acid sequence: CATRTGKRNMDGSPLHF.

The chain employs TRBV5-1 and TRBJ2-1; 9 nucleotides align to TRBD2. This CDR3 is 15 amino acids long. The trim removed 0 bases at V and 4 bases at J, leaving 2 bases unmatched. Germline CDR1 SGHRS, CDR2 YFSETQ. CDR3 DNA: TGCGCCAGCAGCTTGGTAGCGGGAGATTACAATGAGCAGTTCTTC. Residues: CASSLVAGDYNEQFF.

CDR3 sequence (DNA): TGCGCCAGCAGCTCGGCGACAACCAACACTGAAGCTTTCTTT. This sequence encodes CASSSATTNTEAFF. This chain links TRBV5-1 with TRBJ1-1; D is unclear. The V end was cut by 3 bases, the J end by 2 bases, with 11 bases between. The germline CDR1 and CDR2 sequences are SGHRS and YFSETQ. The CDR3 has 14 residues.

The chain uses TRBV19 and TRBJ1-2; maybe TRBD1 (5 bases). This CDR3 is 12 amino acids long. Germline V gene sequence: CDR1 LNHDA, CDR2 SQIVND (reference sequence). V shed 6 bases and J shed 6 bases, with 11 bases lying between them. CDR3 sequence reads: CASSRTPHGYTF. Here the CDR3 DNA reads TGTGCCAGTAGCCGGACACCGCATGGCTACACCTTC.

The chain joins TRBV2 to TRBJ1-5, with D perhaps TRBD1 (6 bases). V was clipped by 7 bases and J by 7 bases, with 11 bases between them. CDR1 SNHLY and CDR2 FYNNEI come from the germline V gene. The CDR3 has 12 amino acids. The CDR3 sequence: CASNRDGQPQHF. The CDR3 DNA is TGTGCCAGCAACAGGGATGGGCAGCCCCAGCATTTT.

Only a few counts were recorded for this clone. The J gene is TRBJ1-4, the V gene TRBV3-1 (or the pseudogene TRBV3-2); 7 bases match TRBD1. The ends lost 5 bases at V and 5 bases at J; junction bases unmatched: 8. This CDR3 contains 15 residues. The germline V gene has CDR1 LGHDT and CDR2 YNNKEL (reference sequence). CDR3 amino acids: CASSADRLSNEKLFF. The CDR3 nucleotides are TGTGCCAGCAGCGCGGACAGGTTATCGAATGAAAAACTGTTTTTT.

This chain uses TRBV2 with TRBJ1-6; D is possibly TRBD1 (5 bases). V lost 7 bases, J lost 5 bases, and 12 bases lay in between. There are 14 residues in the CDR3. CDR1 and CDR2 (germline): SNHLY, FYNNEI. The CDR3 DNA reads TGTGCCAGCACAGGGTACAGTAATAATTCACCCCTCCACTTT. This gives the protein CASTGYSNNSPLHF.

This clone turned up a few times. V gene TRBV28 combines with J gene TRBJ1-2, with 7 nucleotides matching TRBD1. Germline lookup yields CDR1 MDHEN and CDR2 SYDVKM. The V and J ends lost 5 bases and 4 bases, in that order; junction bases with no gene match: 10. CDR3 length equals 15 residues. The CDR3 is CASSEFGQVGYGYTF. The CDR3 DNA sequence: TGTGCCAGCAGTGAATTCGGACAGGTGGGCTATGGCTACACCTTC.